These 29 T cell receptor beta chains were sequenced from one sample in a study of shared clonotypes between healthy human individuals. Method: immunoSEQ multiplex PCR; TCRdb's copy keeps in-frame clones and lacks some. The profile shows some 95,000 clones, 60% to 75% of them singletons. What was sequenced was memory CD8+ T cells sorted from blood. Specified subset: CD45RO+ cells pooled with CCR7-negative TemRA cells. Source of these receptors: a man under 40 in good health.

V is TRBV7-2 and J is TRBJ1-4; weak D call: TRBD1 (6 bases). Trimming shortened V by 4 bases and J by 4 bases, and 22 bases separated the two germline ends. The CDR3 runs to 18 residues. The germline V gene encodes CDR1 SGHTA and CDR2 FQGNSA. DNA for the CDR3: TGTGCCAGCAGCTCACTGTTTGTAACAGGGCGGGATAATGAAAAACTGTTTTTT. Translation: CASSSLFVTGRDNEKLFF.

CDR3 coding DNA: TGTGCCAGCACCAAGGGGTGGGCCTACGAGCAGTACTTC. It translates to CASTKGWAYEQYF. V gene TRBV28 combines with J gene TRBJ2-7; D is possibly TRBD1 (5 bases). The CDR3 runs to 13 residues. Germline V CDR1 and CDR2: MDHEN, SYDVKM. Trimming took 7 bases from V and 2 from J, leaving 12 bases between them.

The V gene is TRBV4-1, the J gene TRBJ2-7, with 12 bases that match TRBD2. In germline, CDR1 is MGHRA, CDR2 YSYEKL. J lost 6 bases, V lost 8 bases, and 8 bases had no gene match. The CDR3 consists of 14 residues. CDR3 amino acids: CASSSRLAGAEQYF. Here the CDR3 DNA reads TGCGCCAGCTCCTCGCGACTAGCGGGAGCCGAGCAGTACTTC.

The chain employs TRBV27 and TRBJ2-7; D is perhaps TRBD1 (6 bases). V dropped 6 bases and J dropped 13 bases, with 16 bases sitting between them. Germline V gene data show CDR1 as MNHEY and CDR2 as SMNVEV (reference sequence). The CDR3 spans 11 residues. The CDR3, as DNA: TGTGCCAGCAGCAGGGGTCGGGCAGAATACTTC. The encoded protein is CASSRGRAEYF.

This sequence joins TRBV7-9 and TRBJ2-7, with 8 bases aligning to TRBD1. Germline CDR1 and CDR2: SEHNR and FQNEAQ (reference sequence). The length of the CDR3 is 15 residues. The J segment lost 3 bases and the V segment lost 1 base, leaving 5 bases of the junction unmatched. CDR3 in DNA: TGTGCCAGCAGCTTAGTTGGACAGGGAGGCTACGAGCAGTACTTC. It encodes CASSLVGQGGYEQYF.

This chain's CDR3 is CASSVGGTVYNEQFF. DNA of the CDR3: TGTGCCAGCAGCGTAGGAGGGACAGTTTACAATGAGCAGTTCTTC. The chain links TRBV9 to TRBJ2-1; 7 bases are shared with TRBD1. Trimming cost V 0 bases and J 4 bases; bases outside gene matches: 4. The length of the CDR3 is 15 residues. Per germline, CDR1 SGDLS and CDR2 YYNGEE. The full variable domain, in which reference TRBV9 and TRBJ2-1 provide the parts outside the CDR3, is DSGVTQTPKHLITATGQRVTLRCSPRSGDLSVYWYQQSLDQGLQFLIQYYNGEERAKGNILERFSAQQFPDLHSELNLSSLELGDSALYFCASSVGGTVYNEQFFGPGTRLTVL.

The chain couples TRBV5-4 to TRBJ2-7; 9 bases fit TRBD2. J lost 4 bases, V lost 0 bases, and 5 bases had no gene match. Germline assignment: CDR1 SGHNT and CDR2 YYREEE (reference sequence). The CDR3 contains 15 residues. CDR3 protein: CASSLVSGGGYEQYF. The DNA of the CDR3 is TGTGCCAGCAGCTTGGTTAGCGGGGGCGGGTACGAGCAGTACTTC.

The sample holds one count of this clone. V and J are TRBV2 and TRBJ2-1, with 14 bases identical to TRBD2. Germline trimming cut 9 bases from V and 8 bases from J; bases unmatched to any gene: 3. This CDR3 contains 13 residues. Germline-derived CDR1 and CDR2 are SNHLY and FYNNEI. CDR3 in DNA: TGTGCCAGGACTAGCGGGAGGGCGCATGAGCAGTTCTTC. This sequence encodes CARTSGRAHEQFF.

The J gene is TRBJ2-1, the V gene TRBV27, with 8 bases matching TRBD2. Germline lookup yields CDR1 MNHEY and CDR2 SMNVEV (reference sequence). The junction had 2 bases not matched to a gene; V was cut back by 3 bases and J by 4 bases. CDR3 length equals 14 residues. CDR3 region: CASSLGLGYNEQFF. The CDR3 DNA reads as TGTGCCAGCAGTTTGGGACTAGGATACAATGAGCAGTTCTTC.

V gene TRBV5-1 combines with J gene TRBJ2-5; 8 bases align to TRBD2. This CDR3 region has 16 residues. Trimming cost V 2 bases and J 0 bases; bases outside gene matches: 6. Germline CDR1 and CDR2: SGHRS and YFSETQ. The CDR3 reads CASSFTSGYNQETQYF. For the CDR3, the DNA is TGCGCCAGCAGCTTTACTAGCGGATATAACCAAGAGACCCAGTACTTC.

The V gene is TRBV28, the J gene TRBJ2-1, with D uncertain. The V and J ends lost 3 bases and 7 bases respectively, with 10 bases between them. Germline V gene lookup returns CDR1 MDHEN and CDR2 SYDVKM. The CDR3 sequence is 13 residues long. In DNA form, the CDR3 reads TGTGCCAGCAGTTTTGGCCCAGTGAATGAGCAGTTCTTC. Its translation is CASSFGPVNEQFF.

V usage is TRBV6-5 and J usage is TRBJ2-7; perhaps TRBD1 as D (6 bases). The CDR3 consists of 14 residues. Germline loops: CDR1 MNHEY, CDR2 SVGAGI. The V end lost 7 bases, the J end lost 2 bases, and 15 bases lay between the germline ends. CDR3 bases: TGTGCCAGCAAAGGACAGCGAATTGCCTACGAGCAGTACTTC. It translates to CASKGQRIAYEQYF.

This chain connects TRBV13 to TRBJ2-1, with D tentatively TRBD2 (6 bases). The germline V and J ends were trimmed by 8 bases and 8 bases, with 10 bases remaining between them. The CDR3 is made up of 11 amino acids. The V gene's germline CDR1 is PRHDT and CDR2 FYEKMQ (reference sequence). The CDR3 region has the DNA TGTGCCAGCTCCCCGGGAGATGAGCAGTTCTTC. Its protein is CASSPGDEQFF.

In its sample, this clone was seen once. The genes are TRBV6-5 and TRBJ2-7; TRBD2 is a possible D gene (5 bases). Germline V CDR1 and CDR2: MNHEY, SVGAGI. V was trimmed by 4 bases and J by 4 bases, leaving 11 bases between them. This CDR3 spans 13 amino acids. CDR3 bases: TGTGCCAGCAGTTCCGGGAATTTATACGAGCAGTACTTC. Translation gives CASSSGNLYEQYF.

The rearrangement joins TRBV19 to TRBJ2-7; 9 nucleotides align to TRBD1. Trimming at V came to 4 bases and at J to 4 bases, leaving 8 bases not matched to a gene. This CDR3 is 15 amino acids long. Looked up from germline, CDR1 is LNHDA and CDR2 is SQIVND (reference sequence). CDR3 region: CASSKFRDRAYEQYF. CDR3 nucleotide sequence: TGTGCCAGTAGTAAGTTCCGGGACAGGGCTTACGAGCAGTACTTC.

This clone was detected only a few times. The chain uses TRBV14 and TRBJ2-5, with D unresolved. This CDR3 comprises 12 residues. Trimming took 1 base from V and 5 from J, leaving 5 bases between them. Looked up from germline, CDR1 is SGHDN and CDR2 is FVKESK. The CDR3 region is CASSQVLETQYF. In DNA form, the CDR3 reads TGTGCCAGCAGCCAAGTTCTGGAGACCCAGTACTTC. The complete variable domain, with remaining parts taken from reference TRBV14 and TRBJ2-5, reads EAGVTQFPSHSVIEKGQTVTLRCDPISGHDNLYWYRRVMGKEIKFLLHFVKESKQDESGMPNNRFLAERTGGTYSTLKVQPAELEDSGVYFCASSQVLETQYFGPGTRLLVL.

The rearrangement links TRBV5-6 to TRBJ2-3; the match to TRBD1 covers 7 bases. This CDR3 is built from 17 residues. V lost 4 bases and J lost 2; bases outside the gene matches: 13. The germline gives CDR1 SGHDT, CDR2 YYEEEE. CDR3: CASSQDPGQLITDTQYF. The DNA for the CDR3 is TGTGCCAGCAGCCAAGACCCGGGACAGCTAATCACAGATACGCAGTATTTT.

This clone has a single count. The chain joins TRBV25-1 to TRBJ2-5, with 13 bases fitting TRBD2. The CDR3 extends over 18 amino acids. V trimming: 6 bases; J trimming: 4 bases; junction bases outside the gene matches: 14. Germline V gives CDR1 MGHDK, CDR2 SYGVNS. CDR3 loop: CASRERSPGTSGIETQYF. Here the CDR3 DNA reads TGTGCCAGCAGGGAACGTTCCCCGGGGACTAGCGGGATAGAGACCCAGTACTTC. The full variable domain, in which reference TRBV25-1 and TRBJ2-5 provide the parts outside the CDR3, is EADIYQTPRYLVIGTGKKITLECSQTMGHDKMYWYQQDPGMELHLIHYSYGVNSTEKGDLSSESTVSRIRTEHFPLTLESARPSHTSQYLCASRERSPGTSGIETQYFGPGTRLLVL.

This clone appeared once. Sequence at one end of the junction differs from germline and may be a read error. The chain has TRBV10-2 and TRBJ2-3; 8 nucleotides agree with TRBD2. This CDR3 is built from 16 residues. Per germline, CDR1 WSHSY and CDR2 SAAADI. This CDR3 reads CASSPSGGGSTDTQYF. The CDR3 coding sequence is TGTGCCAGCAGTCCCTCGGGGGGGGGAAGCACAGATACGCAGTATTTT.

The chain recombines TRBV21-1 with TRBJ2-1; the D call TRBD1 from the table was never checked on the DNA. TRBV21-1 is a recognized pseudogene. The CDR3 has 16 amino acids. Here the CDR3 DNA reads TGTGCCAGCAGCTACCCGGGACAGATGAAGGTGAATGAGCAGTTCTTC. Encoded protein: CASSYPGQMKVNEQFF.

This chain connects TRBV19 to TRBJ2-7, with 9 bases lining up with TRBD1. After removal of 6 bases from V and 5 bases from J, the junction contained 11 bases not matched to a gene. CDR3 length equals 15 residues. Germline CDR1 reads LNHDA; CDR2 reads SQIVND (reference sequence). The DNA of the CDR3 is TGTGCCAGTAGGGGACCCGGGACAGGGATTCACGAGCAGTACTTC. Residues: CASRGPGTGIHEQYF. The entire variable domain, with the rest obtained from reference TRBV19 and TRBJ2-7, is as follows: DGGITQSPKYLFRKEGQNVTLSCEQNLNHDAMYWYRQDPGQGLRLIYYSQIVNDFQKGDIAEGYSVSREKKESFPLTVTSAQKNPTAFYLCASRGPGTGIHEQYFGPGTRLTVT.

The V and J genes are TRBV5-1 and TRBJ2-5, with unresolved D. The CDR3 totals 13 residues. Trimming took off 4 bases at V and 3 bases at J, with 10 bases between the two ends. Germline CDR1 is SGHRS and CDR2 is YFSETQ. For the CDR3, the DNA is TGCGCCAGCAGCCCTGACACCGAAGAGACCCAGTACTTC. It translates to CASSPDTEETQYF.

The CDR3 is CASSLSTQLANEQFF. The CDR3 coding sequence is TGTGCCAGCAGCTTAAGTACACAACTCGCCAATGAGCAGTTCTTC. The chain has TRBV7-8 and TRBJ2-1; D gene ambiguous. Trimming removed 2 bases at V and 6 bases at J, with 14 bases between. There are 15 residues in the CDR3. The germline CDR1 and CDR2 sequences are SGHVS and FQNEAQ.

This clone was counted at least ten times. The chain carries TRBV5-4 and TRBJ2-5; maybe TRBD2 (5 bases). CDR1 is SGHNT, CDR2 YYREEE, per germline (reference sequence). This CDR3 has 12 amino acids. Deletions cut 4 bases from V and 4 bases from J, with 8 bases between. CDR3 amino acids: CASSHRGETQYF. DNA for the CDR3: TGTGCCAGCAGCCACCGGGGAGAGACCCAGTACTTC.

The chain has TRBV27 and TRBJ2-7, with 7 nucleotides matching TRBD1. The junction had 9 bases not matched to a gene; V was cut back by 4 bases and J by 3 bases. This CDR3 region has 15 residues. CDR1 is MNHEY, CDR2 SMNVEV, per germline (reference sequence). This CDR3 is CASSSYRDRHYEQYF. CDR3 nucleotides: TGTGCCAGCAGTTCATACCGGGACAGACACTACGAGCAGTACTTC.

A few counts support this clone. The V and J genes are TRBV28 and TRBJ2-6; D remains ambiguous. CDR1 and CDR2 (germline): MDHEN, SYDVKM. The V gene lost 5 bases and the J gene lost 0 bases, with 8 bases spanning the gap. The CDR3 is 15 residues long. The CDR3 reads CASSPKPSGANVLTF. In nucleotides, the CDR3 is TGTGCCAGCAGTCCCAAGCCCTCTGGGGCCAACGTCCTGACTTTC.

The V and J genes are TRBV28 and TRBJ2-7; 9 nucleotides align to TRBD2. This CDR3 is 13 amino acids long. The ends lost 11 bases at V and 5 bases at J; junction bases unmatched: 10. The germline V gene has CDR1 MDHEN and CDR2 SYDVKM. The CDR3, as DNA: TGTGCCTCGGGGGCGGGAGGGCTCAACGAGCAGTACTTC. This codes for CASGAGGLNEQYF.

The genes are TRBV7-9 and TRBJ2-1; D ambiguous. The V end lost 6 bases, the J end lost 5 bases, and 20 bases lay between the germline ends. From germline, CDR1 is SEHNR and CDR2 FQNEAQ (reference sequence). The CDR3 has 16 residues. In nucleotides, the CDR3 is TGTGCCAGCAGTCCCGTGGCAGCGCCCAACCACAATGAGCAGTTCTTC. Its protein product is CASSPVAAPNHNEQFF.

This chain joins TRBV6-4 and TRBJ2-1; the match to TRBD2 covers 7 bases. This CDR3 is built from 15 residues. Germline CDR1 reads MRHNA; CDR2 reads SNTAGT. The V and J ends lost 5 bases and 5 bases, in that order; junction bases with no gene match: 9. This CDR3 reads CASSPSLSGNNEQFF. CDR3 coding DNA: TGTGCCAGCAGTCCCTCTTTAAGCGGGAACAATGAGCAGTTCTTC.